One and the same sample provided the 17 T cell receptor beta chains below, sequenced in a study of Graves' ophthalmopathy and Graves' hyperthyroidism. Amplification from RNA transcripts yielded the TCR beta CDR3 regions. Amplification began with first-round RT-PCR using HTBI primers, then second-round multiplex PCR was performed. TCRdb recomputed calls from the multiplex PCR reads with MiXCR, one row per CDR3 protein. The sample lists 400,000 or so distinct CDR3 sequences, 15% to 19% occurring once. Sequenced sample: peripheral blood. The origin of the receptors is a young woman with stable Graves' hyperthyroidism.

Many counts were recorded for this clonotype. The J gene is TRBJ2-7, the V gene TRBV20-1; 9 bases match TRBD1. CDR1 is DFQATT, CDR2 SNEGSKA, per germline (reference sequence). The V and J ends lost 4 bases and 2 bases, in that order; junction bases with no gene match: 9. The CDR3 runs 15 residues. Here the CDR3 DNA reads TGCAGTGCTACATTCCGGGACAGGGTCCCCTACGAGCAGTACTTC. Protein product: CSATFRDRVPYEQYF.

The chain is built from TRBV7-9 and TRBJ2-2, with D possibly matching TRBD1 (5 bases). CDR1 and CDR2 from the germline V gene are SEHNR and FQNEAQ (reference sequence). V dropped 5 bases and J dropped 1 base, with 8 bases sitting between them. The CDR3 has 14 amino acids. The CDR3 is CASSGDRNTGELFF. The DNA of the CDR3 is TGTGCCAGCAGCGGCGACAGGAACACCGGGGAGCTGTTTTTT.

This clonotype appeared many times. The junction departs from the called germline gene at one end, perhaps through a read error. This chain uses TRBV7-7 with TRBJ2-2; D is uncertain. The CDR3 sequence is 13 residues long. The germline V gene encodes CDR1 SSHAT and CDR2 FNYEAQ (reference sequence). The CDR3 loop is CASSLVYTGELFF. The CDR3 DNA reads TGTGCTAGCAGCTTAGTTTACACCGGGGAGCTGTTTTTT.

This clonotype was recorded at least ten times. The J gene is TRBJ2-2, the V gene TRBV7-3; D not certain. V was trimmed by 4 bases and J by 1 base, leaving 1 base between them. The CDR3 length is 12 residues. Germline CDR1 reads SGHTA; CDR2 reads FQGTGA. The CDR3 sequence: CASSWNTGELFF. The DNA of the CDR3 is TGTGCCAGCAGCTGGAACACCGGGGAGCTGTTTTTT. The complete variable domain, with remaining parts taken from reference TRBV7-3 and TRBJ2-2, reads GAGVSQTPSNKVTEKGKYVELRCDPISGHTALYWYRQSLGQGPEFLIYFQGTGAADDSGLPNDRFFAVRPEGSVSTLKIQRTERGDSAVYLCASSWNTGELFFGEGSRLTVL.

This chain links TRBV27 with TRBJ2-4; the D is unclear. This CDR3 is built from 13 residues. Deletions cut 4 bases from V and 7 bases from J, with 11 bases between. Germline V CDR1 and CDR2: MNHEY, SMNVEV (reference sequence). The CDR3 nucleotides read TGTGCCAGCAGTTCCGTCCACCGGAACATTCAGTACTTC. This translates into CASSSVHRNIQYF.

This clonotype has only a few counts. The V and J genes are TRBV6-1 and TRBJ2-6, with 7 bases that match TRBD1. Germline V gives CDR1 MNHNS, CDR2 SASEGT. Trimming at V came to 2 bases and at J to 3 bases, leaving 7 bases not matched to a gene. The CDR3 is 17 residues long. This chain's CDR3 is CASSETQGGFGANVLTF. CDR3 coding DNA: TGTGCCAGCAGTGAAACCCAAGGGGGCTTTGGGGCCAACGTCCTGACTTTC.

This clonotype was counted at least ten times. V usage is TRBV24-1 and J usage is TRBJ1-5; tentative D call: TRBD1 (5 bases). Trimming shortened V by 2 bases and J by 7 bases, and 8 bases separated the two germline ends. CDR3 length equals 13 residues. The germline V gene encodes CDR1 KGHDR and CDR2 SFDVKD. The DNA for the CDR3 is TGTGCCACCAGTGATTCGGGGGGGCAGCCCCAGCATTTT. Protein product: CATSDSGGQPQHF.

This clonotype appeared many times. The CDR3, as DNA: TGCGCCAGCAGCTTGGCCCCCCCTGAGGGGGGTTATGGCTACACCTTC. This gives the protein CASSLAPPEGGYGYTF. The rearrangement joins TRBV5-1 to TRBJ1-2, with a tentative D call TRBD1 (6 bases). The ends were cut back, 0 bases at V and 5 bases at J, with 17 bases in the middle. This CDR3 is built from 16 residues. Per the germline V gene, CDR1 is SGHRS and CDR2 is YFSETQ.

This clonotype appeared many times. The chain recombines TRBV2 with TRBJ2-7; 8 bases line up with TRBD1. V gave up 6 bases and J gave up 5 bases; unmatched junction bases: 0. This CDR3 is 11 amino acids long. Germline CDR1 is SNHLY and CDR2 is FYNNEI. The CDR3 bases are TGTGCCAGCAGGGACAGGGACGAGCAGTACTTC. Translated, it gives CASRDRDEQYF. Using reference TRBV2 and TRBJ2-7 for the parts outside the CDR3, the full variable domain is EPEVTQTPSHQVTQMGQEVILRCVPISNHLYFYWYRQILGQKVEFLVSFYNNEISEKSEIFDDQFSVERPDGSNFTLKIRSTKLEDSAMYFCASRDRDEQYFGPGTRLTVT.

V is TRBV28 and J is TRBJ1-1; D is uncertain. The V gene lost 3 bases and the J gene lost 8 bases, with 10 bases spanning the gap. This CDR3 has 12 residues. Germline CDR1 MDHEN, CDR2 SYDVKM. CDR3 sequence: CASSFGVAEAFF. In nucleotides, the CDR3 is TGTGCCAGCAGTTTTGGAGTTGCCGAAGCTTTCTTT.

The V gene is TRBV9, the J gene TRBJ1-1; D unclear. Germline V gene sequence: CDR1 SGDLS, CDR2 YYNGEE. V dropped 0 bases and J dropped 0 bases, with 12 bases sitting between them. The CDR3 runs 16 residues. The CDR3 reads CASSVGNTDLNTEAFF. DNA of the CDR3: TGTGCCAGCAGCGTAGGTAATACAGATCTGAACACTGAAGCTTTCTTT.

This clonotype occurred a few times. The chain's CDR3 is CAISGQGRGQPQHF. CDR3 in DNA: TGTGCCATCAGTGGACAGGGGAGAGGGCAGCCCCAGCATTTT. V and J are TRBV10-3 and TRBJ1-5; 8 bases are a match to TRBD1. This CDR3 is 14 amino acids long. Germline V gene data show CDR1 as ENHRY and CDR2 as SYGVKD. V dropped 4 bases and J dropped 7; count of bases not matched to a gene: 6.

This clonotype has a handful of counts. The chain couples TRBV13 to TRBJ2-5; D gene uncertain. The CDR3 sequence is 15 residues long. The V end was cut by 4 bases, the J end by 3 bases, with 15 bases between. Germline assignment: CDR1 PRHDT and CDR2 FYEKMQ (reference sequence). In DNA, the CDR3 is TGTGCCAGCAGCTGGGAAGTGGAAACCGAAGAGACCCAGTACTTC. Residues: CASSWEVETEETQYF.

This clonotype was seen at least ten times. CDR3 sequence (DNA): TGTGCCAGTAGTGCGTTAGCGGGGGGCATCCGAGGGGAGCTGTTTTTT. This codes for CASSALAGGIRGELFF. This chain links TRBV19 with TRBJ2-2; 10 bases line up with TRBD2. The J segment lost 8 bases and the V segment lost 5 bases, leaving 11 bases of the junction unmatched. The CDR3 runs 16 residues. In germline, CDR1 is LNHDA, CDR2 SQIVND (reference sequence). The full variable domain, in which reference TRBV19 and TRBJ2-2 provide the parts outside the CDR3, is DGGITQSPKYLFRKEGQNVTLSCEQNLNHDAMYWYRQDPGQGLRLIYYSQIVNDFQKGDIAEGYSVSREKKESFPLTVTSAQKNPTAFYLCASSALAGGIRGELFFGEGSRLTVL.

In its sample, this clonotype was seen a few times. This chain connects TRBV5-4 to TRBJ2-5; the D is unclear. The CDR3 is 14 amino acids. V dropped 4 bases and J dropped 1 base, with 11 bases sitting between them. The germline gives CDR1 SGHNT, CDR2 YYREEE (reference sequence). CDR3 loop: CASSLRTFQETQYF. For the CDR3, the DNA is TGTGCCAGCAGCCTCCGCACGTTCCAAGAGACCCAGTACTTC.

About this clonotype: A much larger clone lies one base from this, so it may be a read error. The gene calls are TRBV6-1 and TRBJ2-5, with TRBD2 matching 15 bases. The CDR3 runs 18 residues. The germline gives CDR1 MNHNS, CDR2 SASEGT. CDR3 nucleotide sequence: TGTGCCAGCTTGGGGACTAGCGGGGGGCTCCGGGGGCAAGAGACCCTGTACTTC. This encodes CASLGTSGGLRGQETLYF.

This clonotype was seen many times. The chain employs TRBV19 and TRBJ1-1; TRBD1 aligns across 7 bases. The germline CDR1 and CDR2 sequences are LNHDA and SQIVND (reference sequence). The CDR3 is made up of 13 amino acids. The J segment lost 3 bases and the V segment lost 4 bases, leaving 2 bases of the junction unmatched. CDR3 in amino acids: CASSTTGDTEAFF. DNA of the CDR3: TGTGCCAGTAGTACAACAGGGGACACTGAAGCTTTCTTT.